This TCR beta chain originates from a study of blood T cell repertoires in COVID-19. Looking at the study overall: Acute and convalescent COVID-19 specimens originated in the United States, Italy and Spain. PBMCs, B-cell-depleted T cells, or T cells provided the cDNA or gDNA that made up the material.

Germline-derived CDR1 and CDR2 are KGHSH and LQKENI. This CDR3 comprises 15 residues. V lost 5 bases to trimming and J lost 6 bases; unmatched junction nucleotides: 8. Original processing notes: Reference gene primer amplification gave nucleated cell count estimates. This table comes from immunoSEQ multiplex PCR, and its TCRdb copy is limited to in-frame clones, with some not included. V and J calls and clone size are copied from that table; D and trimming were computed from the DNA. The sample has about 36,000 clones, roughly 87% seen once; the top ten hold 20%. This TCR came from a man aged 55-75 years with acute or convalescent COVID-19. V is TRBV18 and J is TRBJ2-7; 12 bases fit TRBD1. What was sequenced was peripheral blood. CDR3: CASSSGQGARGEQYV. CDR3 in DNA: TGTGCCAGCTCATCGGGACAGGGGGCGAGGGGCGAGCAGTACGTC.